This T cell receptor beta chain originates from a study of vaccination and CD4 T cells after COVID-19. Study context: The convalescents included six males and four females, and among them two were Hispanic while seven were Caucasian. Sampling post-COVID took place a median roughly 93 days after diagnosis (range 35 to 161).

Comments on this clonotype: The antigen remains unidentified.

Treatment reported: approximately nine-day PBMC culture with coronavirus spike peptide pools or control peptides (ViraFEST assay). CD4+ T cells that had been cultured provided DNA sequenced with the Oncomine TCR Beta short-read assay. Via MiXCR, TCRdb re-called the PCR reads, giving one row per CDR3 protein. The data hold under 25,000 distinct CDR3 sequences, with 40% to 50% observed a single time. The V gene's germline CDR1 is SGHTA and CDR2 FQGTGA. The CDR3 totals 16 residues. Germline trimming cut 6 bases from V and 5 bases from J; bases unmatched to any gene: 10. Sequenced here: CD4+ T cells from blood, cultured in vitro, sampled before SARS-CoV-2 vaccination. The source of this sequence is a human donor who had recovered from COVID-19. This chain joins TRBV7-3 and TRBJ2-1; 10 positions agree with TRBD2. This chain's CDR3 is CASSSVAGGRDNEQFF. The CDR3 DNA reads TGTGCCAGCAGTTCAGTAGCGGGGGGACGCGACAATGAGCAGTTCTTC.